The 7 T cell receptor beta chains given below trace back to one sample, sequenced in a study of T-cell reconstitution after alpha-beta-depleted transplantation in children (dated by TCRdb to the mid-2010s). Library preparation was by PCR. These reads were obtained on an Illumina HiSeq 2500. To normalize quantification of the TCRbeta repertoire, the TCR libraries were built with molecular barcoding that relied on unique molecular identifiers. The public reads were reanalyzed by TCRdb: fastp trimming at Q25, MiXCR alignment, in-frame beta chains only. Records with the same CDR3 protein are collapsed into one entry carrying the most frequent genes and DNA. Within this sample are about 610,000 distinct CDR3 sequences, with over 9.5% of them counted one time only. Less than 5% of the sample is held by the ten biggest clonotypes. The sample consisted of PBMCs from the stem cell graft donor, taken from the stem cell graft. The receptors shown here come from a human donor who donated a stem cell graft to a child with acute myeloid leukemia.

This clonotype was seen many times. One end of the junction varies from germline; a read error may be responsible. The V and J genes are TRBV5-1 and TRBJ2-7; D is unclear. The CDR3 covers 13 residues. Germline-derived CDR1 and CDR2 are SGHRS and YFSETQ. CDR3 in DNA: TGCGCCAGCAGTTTGGATCCGAACTACGAGCAGTACTTC. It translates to CASSLDPNYEQYF.

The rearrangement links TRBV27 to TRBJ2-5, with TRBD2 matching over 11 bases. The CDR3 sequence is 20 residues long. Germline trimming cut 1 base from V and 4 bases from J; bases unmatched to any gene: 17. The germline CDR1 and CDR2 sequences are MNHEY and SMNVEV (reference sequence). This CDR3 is CASSLYVGRASGRRGETQYF. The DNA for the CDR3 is TGTGCCAGCAGTTTATACGTTGGGAGGGCTAGCGGGAGGAGGGGAGAGACCCAGTACTTC.

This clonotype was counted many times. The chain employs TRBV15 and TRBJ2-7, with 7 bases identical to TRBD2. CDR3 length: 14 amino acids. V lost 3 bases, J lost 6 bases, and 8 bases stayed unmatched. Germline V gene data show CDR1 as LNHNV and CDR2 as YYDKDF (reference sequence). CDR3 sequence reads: CATSRGGTSPEQYF. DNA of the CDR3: TGTGCCACCAGCAGGGGAGGGACCTCCCCCGAGCAGTACTTC.

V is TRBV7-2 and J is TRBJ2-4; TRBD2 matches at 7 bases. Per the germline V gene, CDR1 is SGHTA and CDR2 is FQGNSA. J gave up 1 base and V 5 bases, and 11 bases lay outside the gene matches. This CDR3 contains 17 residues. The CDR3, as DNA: TGTGCCAGCAGCCCCTCCGGGGGGAGGACGGCCAAAAACATTCAGTACTTC. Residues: CASSPSGGRTAKNIQYF.

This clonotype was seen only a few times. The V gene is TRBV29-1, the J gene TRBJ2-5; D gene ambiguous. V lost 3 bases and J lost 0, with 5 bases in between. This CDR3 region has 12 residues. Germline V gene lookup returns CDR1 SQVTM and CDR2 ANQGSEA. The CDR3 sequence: CSVDGYQETQYF. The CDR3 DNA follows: TGCAGCGTTGATGGGTACCAAGAGACCCAGTACTTC.

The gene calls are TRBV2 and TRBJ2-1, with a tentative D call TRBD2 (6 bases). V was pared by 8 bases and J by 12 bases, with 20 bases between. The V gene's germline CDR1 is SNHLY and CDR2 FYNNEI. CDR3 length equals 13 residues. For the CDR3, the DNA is TGTGCCAGCGGGTTCAGACTAGAGGGCGTGCAGTTCTTC. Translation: CASGFRLEGVQFF.

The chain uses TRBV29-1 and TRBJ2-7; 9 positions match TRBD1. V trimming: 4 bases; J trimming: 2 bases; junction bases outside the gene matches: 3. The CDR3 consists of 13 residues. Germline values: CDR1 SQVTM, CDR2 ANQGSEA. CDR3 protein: CSVGQGVAYEQYF. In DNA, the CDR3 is TGCAGCGTTGGACAGGGGGTGGCCTACGAGCAGTACTTC.